This entry concerns a single T cell receptor (beta chain). CDR3 length equals 16 residues. Trimming at V came to 4 bases and at J to 8 bases, leaving 16 bases not matched to a gene. Per the germline V gene, CDR1 is SGHRS and CDR2 is YFSETQ. The data belong to a study of blood T cell repertoires in COVID-19. Participant ages covered roughly 18 to 89 years across 24 US areas. Participants had their cohort set by participant-reported clinical history. Original methodology: Cell counts per sample came from amplifying reference gene primers. This table comes from immunoSEQ multiplex PCR, and its TCRdb copy is limited to in-frame clones, with some not included. That table supplies the V and J calls and clone size; D and trimming were determined from the DNA. The sample holds around 230,000 clones, approximately 89% seen once.

The V gene is TRBV5-1, the J gene TRBJ1-2; 8 bases map to TRBD1. Input material: PBMCs or T cells enriched from blood (not recorded which). The clonotype originates from a woman between 40 and 55 years old with acute COVID-19. This chain's CDR3 is CASSPGPDRVLWGYTF. CDR3 nucleotides: TGCGCCAGCAGCCCGGGGCCGGACAGGGTATTATGGGGCTACACCTTC.